A selection of T cell receptor beta chains follows, all from one sample in a study of blood T cell repertoires in COVID-19. Profiling relied on immunoSEQ multiplex PCR, and the TCRdb table lists in-frame clones only, not all of them. In the table there are about 280,000 clones, 88% of which are singletons. Source material: peripheral blood. The source is a man aged 18 to 30 with active or convalescent COVID-19. The CDR3 runs from the conserved cysteine through the conserved F or W. Fields, in order: CDR3 protein, CDR3 DNA, D gene, J gene, V gene, clone size. A D gene is named only where the DNA matches it firmly. Expanded clones get a size class; other rows say once, few or many, or leave the size out.

CDR3 protein: CSARTGTDTQYF
CDR3 DNA: TGCAGCGCCAGGACAGGTACAGATACGCAGTATTTT
D gene: TRBD1
J gene: TRBJ2-3
V gene: TRBV29-1
clone size: NA

CDR3 protein: CASSPRAGPYEQYF
CDR3 DNA: TGTGCCAGCAGCCCACGGGCGGGTCCGTACGAGCAGTACTTC
D gene: NA
J gene: TRBJ2-7
V gene: TRBV13
clone size: NA

CDR3 protein: CASGTQGMNSPLHF
CDR3 DNA: TGTGCCAGTGGAACACAGGGTATGAATTCACCCCTCCACTTT
D gene: NA
J gene: TRBJ1-6
V gene: TRBV19
clone size: NA

CDR3 protein: CSVVPPAGGKYNEQFF
CDR3 DNA: TGCAGCGTTGTCCCTCCTGCGGGGGGGAAATACAATGAGCAGTTCTTC
D gene: TRBD2
J gene: TRBJ2-1
V gene: TRBV29-1
clone size: few

CDR3 protein: CASSIRGQGNQPQHF
CDR3 DNA: TGTGCCAGTAGTATACGCGGACAGGGGAATCAGCCCCAGCATTTT
D gene: TRBD1
J gene: TRBJ1-5
V gene: TRBV19
clone size: NA

CDR3 protein: CASSQSGRGNSPLHF
CDR3 DNA: TGTGCCAGCAGCCAATCCGGCAGGGGGAATTCACCCCTCCACTTT
D gene: TRBD1
J gene: TRBJ1-6
V gene: TRBV16
clone size: NA

CDR3 protein: CASSLQGGGNTIYF
CDR3 DNA: TGTGCCAGCAGCTTACAGGGAGGTGGAAACACCATATATTTT
D gene: NA
J gene: TRBJ1-3
V gene: TRBV7-2
clone size: NA

CDR3 protein: CASISPGGRLVTEAFF
CDR3 DNA: TGTGCCAGCATCTCTCCGGGAGGGCGTCTGGTCACTGAAGCTTTCTTT
D gene: NA
J gene: TRBJ1-1
V gene: TRBV11-1
clone size: NA

CDR3 protein: CASSYTITGYNSPLHF
CDR3 DNA: TGTGCCAGCAGTTACACTATCACAGGGTATAATTCACCCCTCCACTTT
D gene: NA
J gene: TRBJ1-6
V gene: TRBV6-5
clone size: NA

CDR3 protein: CAISEGVGDRDDEQFF
CDR3 DNA: TGTGCCATCAGTGAGGGAGTCGGGGACAGGGATGATGAGCAGTTCTTC
D gene: TRBD1
J gene: TRBJ2-1
V gene: TRBV10-3
clone size: NA

CDR3 protein: CASSQHPTGTQYF
CDR3 DNA: TGTGCCAGCAGCCAACACCCGACTGGTACGCAGTATTTT
D gene: NA
J gene: TRBJ2-3
V gene: TRBV14
clone size: NA

CDR3 protein: CASSFGGAQGYTF
CDR3 DNA: TGTGCCAGCAGTTTCGGGGGGGCGCAAGGCTACACCTTC
D gene: NA
J gene: TRBJ1-2
V gene: TRBV12-3/TRBV12-4
clone size: NA

CDR3 protein: CASSVMAGPGAEAFF
CDR3 DNA: TGTGCCAGCAGCGTAATGGCGGGGCCAGGCGCTGAAGCTTTCTTT
D gene: NA
J gene: TRBJ1-1
V gene: TRBV9
clone size: NA

CDR3 protein: CASSYTTGGEYEQYF
CDR3 DNA: TGTGCCAGCAGTTATACCACAGGGGGCGAATACGAGCAGTACTTC
D gene: TRBD1
J gene: TRBJ2-7
V gene: TRBV6-6
clone size: NA

CDR3 protein: CASSATGIRSTNEQFF
CDR3 DNA: TGTGCCAGCAGTGCGACAGGGATCCGTTCGACCAATGAGCAGTTCTTC
D gene: TRBD1
J gene: TRBJ2-1
V gene: TRBV6-1
clone size: NA

CDR3 protein: CATDSGLGETQYF
CDR3 DNA: TGCGCCACCGATAGCGGGCTGGGTGAGACCCAGTACTTC
D gene: TRBD2
J gene: TRBJ2-5
V gene: TRBV10-2
clone size: NA

CDR3 protein: CASSTQEYAGTQYF
CDR3 DNA: TGTGCCAGTAGTACACAGGAATATGCCGGGACCCAGTACTTC
D gene: NA
J gene: TRBJ2-5
V gene: TRBV19
clone size: few

CDR3 protein: CASSSVRGVRSTEAFF
CDR3 DNA: TGTGCCAGCAGTTCCGTCAGGGGTGTACGTAGCACTGAAGCTTTCTTT
D gene: NA
J gene: TRBJ1-1
V gene: TRBV6-5
clone size: once

CDR3 protein: CASTGLAGEPETQYF
CDR3 DNA: TGCGCCAGCACTGGACTAGCGGGTGAACCCGAGACCCAGTACTTC
D gene: TRBD2
J gene: TRBJ2-5
V gene: TRBV5-1
clone size: NA

CDR3 protein: CASSLGQGMHEQYF
CDR3 DNA: TGTGCCAGCAGTTTAGGACAGGGGATGCACGAGCAGTACTTC
D gene: TRBD1
J gene: TRBJ2-7
V gene: TRBV27
clone size: once

CDR3 protein: CASSKTGVGTEAFF
CDR3 DNA: TGTGCCAGCAGCAAGACAGGGGTGGGCACTGAAGCTTTCTTT
D gene: TRBD1
J gene: TRBJ1-1
V gene: TRBV7-9
clone size: NA

CDR3 protein: CASSHDPVSHSAGGLKGNTIYF
CDR3 DNA: TGTGCCAGCAGCCATGACCCAGTTTCACATAGCGCGGGGGGCTTGAAGGGAAACACCATATATTTT
D gene: NA
J gene: TRBJ1-3
V gene: TRBV9
clone size: NA

CDR3 protein: CASSYSGQGVYEQYF
CDR3 DNA: TGTGCCAGCAGTTACTCGGGACAGGGGGTTTACGAGCAGTACTTC
D gene: TRBD1
J gene: TRBJ2-7
V gene: TRBV6-5
clone size: NA

CDR3 protein: CASSPGEGSTREQYF
CDR3 DNA: TGCGCCAGCAGCCCAGGGGAGGGGTCTACTAGGGAGCAGTACTTC
D gene: NA
J gene: TRBJ2-7
V gene: TRBV5-1
clone size: once

CDR3 protein: CASSLGTTFYGYTF
CDR3 DNA: TGTGCCAGCAGCCTCGGGACAACCTTCTATGGCTACACCTTC
D gene: NA
J gene: TRBJ1-2
V gene: TRBV11-2
clone size: once